Listed below are T cell receptor beta chains from one sample, sequenced in a study of CD8+ T cells in alopecia areata. TCRdb keeps only in-frame clones here, not all; method: immunoSEQ multiplex PCR. The sample shows 110,000 to 150,000 clones, around 60% of them seen only once. The source was CD4+ T cells sorted from blood, collected at week 0. The origin of the receptors is a human donor with alopecia areata. Each CDR3 is given with its conserved first and last residue. The order of the fields is D gene, clone size, J gene, V gene, CDR3 protein, CDR3 DNA. A D gene is named only where the DNA matches it firmly. Clone size appears in some rows only: once, few, many, or a class for an expanded clone.

d_call: TRBD2; clone_size: NA; j_call: TRBJ2-1; v_call: TRBV7-2; cdr3_aa: CASSLAGGLAGVDEQFF; cdr3_nt: TGTGCCAGCAGCTTAGCGGGTGGACTAGCGGGGGTCGATGAGCAGTTCTTC
d_call: NA; clone_size: NA; j_call: TRBJ2-1; v_call: TRBV29-1; cdr3_aa: CSVDQAPYNEQFF; cdr3_nt: TGCAGCGTTGACCAGGCGCCCTACAATGAGCAGTTCTTC
d_call: TRBD1; clone_size: NA; j_call: TRBJ2-7; v_call: TRBV29-1; cdr3_aa: CSVRPTGEGQYF; cdr3_nt: TGCAGCGTTCGACCGACAGGGGAAGGGCAGTACTTC
d_call: NA; clone_size: NA; j_call: TRBJ2-5; v_call: TRBV11-2; cdr3_aa: CASSLDLGTQYF; cdr3_nt: TGTGCCAGCAGCTTAGATCTGGGGACCCAGTACTTC
d_call: TRBD1; clone_size: NA; j_call: TRBJ2-7; v_call: TRBV7-8; cdr3_aa: CASSNPGGARNEQYF; cdr3_nt: TGTGCCAGCAGCAACCCAGGGGGCGCAAGGAACGAGCAGTACTTC
d_call: TRBD2; clone_size: NA; j_call: TRBJ2-5; v_call: TRBV25-1; cdr3_aa: CASSPRGGAGGETQYF; cdr3_nt: TGTGCCAGCAGTCCCCGAGGGGGAGCGGGGGGAGAGACCCAGTACTTC
d_call: TRBD1; clone_size: few; j_call: TRBJ1-4; v_call: TRBV7-2; cdr3_aa: CASSLNRGEKLFF; cdr3_nt: TGTGCCAGCAGCTTGAACAGGGGGGAAAAACTGTTTTTT
d_call: NA; clone_size: medium-sized; j_call: TRBJ2-1; v_call: TRBV2; cdr3_aa: CASNPDGGIYNEQFF; cdr3_nt: TGTGCCAGCAACCCGGACGGAGGAATCTACAATGAGCAGTTCTTC
d_call: NA; clone_size: few; j_call: TRBJ2-7; v_call: TRBV6-6; cdr3_aa: CASRASYEQYF; cdr3_nt: TGTGCCAGCCGTGCATCCTACGAGCAGTACTTC
d_call: NA; clone_size: NA; j_call: TRBJ1-5; v_call: TRBV30; cdr3_aa: CAWSVSYSNQPQHF; cdr3_nt: TGTGCCTGGAGTGTAAGTTATAGCAATCAGCCCCAGCATTTT
d_call: TRBD2; clone_size: NA; j_call: TRBJ2-3; v_call: TRBV25-1; cdr3_aa: CASSEYGGRTDTQYF; cdr3_nt: TGTGCCAGCAGTGAGTACGGGGGGAGAACAGATACGCAGTATTTT
d_call: NA; clone_size: NA; j_call: TRBJ2-7; v_call: TRBV2; cdr3_aa: CASSVEGGLYEQYF; cdr3_nt: TGTGCCAGCAGTGTAGAAGGGGGTCTCTACGAGCAGTACTTC
d_call: NA; clone_size: NA; j_call: TRBJ2-5; v_call: TRBV7-2; cdr3_aa: CASSPGTGLAQETQYF; cdr3_nt: TGTGCCAGCAGCCCCGGAACCGGACTGGCTCAAGAGACCCAGTACTTC
d_call: TRBD1; clone_size: NA; j_call: TRBJ2-7; v_call: TRBV30; cdr3_aa: CAWSRDRGPTGDSREQYF; cdr3_nt: TGTGCCTGGAGCCGGGACAGGGGGCCGACTGGGGACTCGCGCGAGCAGTACTTC
d_call: TRBD2; clone_size: NA; j_call: TRBJ2-1; v_call: TRBV18; cdr3_aa: CASSISGANLLDEQFF; cdr3_nt: TGTGCCAGCTCAATAAGCGGGGCTAACCTTCTGGATGAGCAGTTCTTC
d_call: NA; clone_size: few; j_call: TRBJ1-5; v_call: TRBV7-2; cdr3_aa: CASSPGPWGPPSQPQHF; cdr3_nt: TGTGCCAGCAGCCCCGGTCCCTGGGGGCCACCTTCTCAGCCCCAGCATTTT
d_call: NA; clone_size: few; j_call: TRBJ2-7; v_call: TRBV7-2; cdr3_aa: CASSLRISRGDSSYEQYF; cdr3_nt: TGTGCCAGCAGTCTCAGGATCTCCAGGGGCGATAGCTCCTACGAGCAGTACTTC
d_call: NA; clone_size: NA; j_call: TRBJ2-3; v_call: TRBV29-1; cdr3_aa: CSVEAPGDTQYF; cdr3_nt: TGCAGCGTTGAAGCCCCGGGGGATACGCAGTATTTT
d_call: TRBD1; clone_size: NA; j_call: TRBJ2-2; v_call: TRBV2; cdr3_aa: CASTSGGGELFF; cdr3_nt: TGTGCCAGCACCTCAGGGGGCGGGGAGCTGTTTTTT
d_call: NA; clone_size: NA; j_call: TRBJ2-5; v_call: TRBV4-1; cdr3_aa: CASSQGVLETQYF; cdr3_nt: TGCGCCAGCAGCCAAGGGGTCCTAGAGACCCAGTACTTC
d_call: NA; clone_size: NA; j_call: TRBJ2-7; v_call: TRBV6-5; cdr3_aa: CASSRRKRDEQYF; cdr3_nt: TGTGCCAGCAGTCGGCGGAAGAGGGACGAGCAGTACTTC
d_call: NA; clone_size: NA; j_call: TRBJ1-2; v_call: TRBV5-4; cdr3_aa: CASSPYPDSNYGYTF; cdr3_nt: TGTGCCAGCAGCCCTTACCCGGACAGTAACTATGGCTACACCTTC
d_call: NA; clone_size: few; j_call: TRBJ2-5; v_call: TRBV29-1; cdr3_aa: CSVVGDSTSKYF; cdr3_nt: TGCAGCGTTGTCGGGGACTCCACCTCAAAGTACTTC
d_call: TRBD2; clone_size: NA; j_call: TRBJ2-5; v_call: TRBV29-1; cdr3_aa: CSVVLLAGLAQETQYF; cdr3_nt: TGCAGCGTTGTCCTCCTCGCTGGACTAGCTCAAGAGACCCAGTACTTC
d_call: NA; clone_size: NA; j_call: TRBJ2-6; v_call: TRBV29-1; cdr3_aa: CSVGPQGTGANVLTF; cdr3_nt: TGCAGCGTTGGGCCACAGGGCACTGGGGCCAACGTCCTGACTTTC
d_call: NA; clone_size: NA; j_call: TRBJ1-6; v_call: TRBV2; cdr3_aa: CASSRDYNSPLHF; cdr3_nt: TGTGCCAGCAGCCGGGACTATAATTCACCCCTCCACTTT
d_call: NA; clone_size: NA; j_call: TRBJ2-1; v_call: TRBV15; cdr3_aa: CATSRGGSSNEQFF; cdr3_nt: TGTGCCACCAGCAGAGGAGGTAGTTCGAATGAGCAGTTCTTC
d_call: NA; clone_size: NA; j_call: TRBJ1-1; v_call: TRBV29-1; cdr3_aa: CSVQTGNTEAFF; cdr3_nt: TGCAGCGTGCAAACAGGGAACACTGAAGCTTTCTTT
d_call: TRBD1; clone_size: few; j_call: TRBJ1-1; v_call: TRBV14; cdr3_aa: CASSPRQGSFTEAFF; cdr3_nt: TGTGCCAGCAGCCCGCGACAGGGGAGTTTCACTGAAGCTTTCTTT
d_call: TRBD1; clone_size: NA; j_call: TRBJ1-2; v_call: TRBV15; cdr3_aa: CATSIGTGDEWRYTF; cdr3_nt: TGTGCCACCAGCATTGGGACAGGGGACGAGTGGCGCTACACCTTC
d_call: NA; clone_size: NA; j_call: TRBJ2-3; v_call: TRBV11-3; cdr3_aa: CASSLDSRTKDTQYF; cdr3_nt: TGTGCCAGCAGCTTAGACTCGAGGACTAAGGATACGCAGTATTTT
d_call: NA; clone_size: NA; j_call: TRBJ1-1; v_call: TRBV29-1; cdr3_aa: CSASTWNTEAFF; cdr3_nt: TGCAGCGCTTCTACCTGGAACACTGAAGCTTTCTTT